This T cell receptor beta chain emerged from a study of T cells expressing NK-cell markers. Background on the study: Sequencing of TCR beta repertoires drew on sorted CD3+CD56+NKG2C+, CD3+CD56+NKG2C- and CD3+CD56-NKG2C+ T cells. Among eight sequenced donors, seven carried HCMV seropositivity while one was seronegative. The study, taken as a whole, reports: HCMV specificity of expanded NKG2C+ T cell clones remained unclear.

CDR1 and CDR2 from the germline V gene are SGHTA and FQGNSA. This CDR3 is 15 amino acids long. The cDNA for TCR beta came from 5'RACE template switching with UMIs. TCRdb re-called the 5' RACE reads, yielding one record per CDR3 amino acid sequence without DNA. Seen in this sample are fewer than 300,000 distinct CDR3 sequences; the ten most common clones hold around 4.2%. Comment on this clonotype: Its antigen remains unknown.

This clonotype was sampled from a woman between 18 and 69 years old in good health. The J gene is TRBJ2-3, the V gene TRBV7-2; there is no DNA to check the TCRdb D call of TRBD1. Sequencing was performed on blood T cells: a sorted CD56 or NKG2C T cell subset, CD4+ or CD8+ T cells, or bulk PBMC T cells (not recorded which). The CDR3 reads CASSLARGFADTQYF.